This T cell receptor (beta chain) was found in a study of immune heterogeneity within non-small cell lung tumors. TCR beta CDR3 was amplified by multiplex PCR, first round 10 to 11 cycles, 32 V and 13 J primers. TCRdb reprocessed the multiplex PCR reads with MiXCR, giving one entry per CDR3 protein. The sample has about 15,000 distinct CDR3 sequences, about 31% seen once; the top ten hold around 15%. CDR1 and CDR2 from the germline V gene are SGHRS and YFSETQ. CDR3 size: 14 residues. Trimming pared 4 bases from V and 5 bases from J, leaving 15 bases between. With approximately 600 ng used per sample, the template was genomic DNA from bulk tumor. Every primary tumor yielded several biopsies, spaced far apart, that were taken during surgery. Surgery that was curative in intent was performed on patients with untreated, newly diagnosed non-small cell lung cancer.

The sequence was obtained from a woman between 45 and 65 years old with non-small cell lung cancer. The sequenced material came from lung tumor tissue. V usage is TRBV5-1 and J usage is TRBJ2-5, with a weak D call TRBD2 (7 bases). The CDR3, as DNA: TGCGCCAGCAGCCGTCGGGGAGGGGGTGAGACCCAGTACTTC. This translates into CASSRRGGGETQYF.